The sequence of this TCR beta chain was determined in a study of cytomegalovirus exposure and HLA in healthy donors. Overall study: Early on, a data release was issued that held tens of millions of unique TCRs from HLA-typed donors.

This clone was observed a single time. Its antigen is not known. The PCR ran on 60 Vbeta and 13 Jbeta primers. Here immunoSEQ multiplex PCR was the method, and the copy in TCRdb shows in-frame clones only, minus some. The data hold about 160,000 clones, with approximately 80% observed a single time. Study results and caveats: The study flagged some 170 TCR beta chains as cytomegalovirus-associated.

CDR1 and CDR2 from the germline V gene are SGHTA and FQGNSA. Trimming cost V 4 bases and J 3 bases; bases outside gene matches: 9. The CDR3 runs 18 residues. V usage is TRBV7-2 and J usage is TRBJ2-3; 14 positions agree with TRBD2. The source is a woman in her thirties or forties in good health and CMV-seropositive. The sequenced material came from PBMCs. CDR3 nucleotide sequence: TGTGCCAGCAGCTCCGGGACTAGCGGGAGCGGCGGGACAGATACGCAGTATTTT. It yields the protein CASSSGTSGSGGTDTQYF.